One and the same sample provided the 2 T cell receptor beta chains below, sequenced in a study of post-analysis software for immune sequencing data. Broader study findings: Patients had higher frequencies than controls of a handful of TRBV segments, including TRBV5-6, TRBV5-1 and TRBV20-1.

Every TCR beta cDNA library bore unique molecular identifiers. TCRdb used MiXCR to reprocess the PCR reads, holding one entry per CDR3 protein. The table has about 540,000 distinct CDR3 sequences, around 36% seen once; the top ten hold under 7%. These receptors are not linked to any known antigen. Sequencing was done on a sample of blood. The source of these receptors is a girl between 2 and 17 years old with multiple sclerosis.

This clonotype was seen repeatedly, ten times or more. V usage is TRBV20-1 and J usage is TRBJ1-2, with 9 nucleotides matching TRBD1. The CDR3 spans 14 residues. J lost 6 bases, V lost 6 bases, and 11 bases had no gene match. Germline V gene data show CDR1 as DFQATT and CDR2 as SNEGSKA (reference sequence). Here the CDR3 reads CSADTLRTGDGYTF. For the CDR3, the DNA is TGCAGTGCCGATACTCTACGGACAGGGGATGGCTACACCTTC.

This clonotype was observed a few times. The chain couples TRBV18 to TRBJ2-3; 8 bases match TRBD2. V trimming: 0 bases; J trimming: 6 bases; junction bases outside the gene matches: 5. This CDR3 region has 15 residues. The germline gives CDR1 KGHSH, CDR2 LQKENI. The CDR3 protein is CASSPPGAGADTQYF. The CDR3 DNA is TGTGCCAGCTCACCACCGGGAGCGGGGGCGGATACGCAGTATTTT.